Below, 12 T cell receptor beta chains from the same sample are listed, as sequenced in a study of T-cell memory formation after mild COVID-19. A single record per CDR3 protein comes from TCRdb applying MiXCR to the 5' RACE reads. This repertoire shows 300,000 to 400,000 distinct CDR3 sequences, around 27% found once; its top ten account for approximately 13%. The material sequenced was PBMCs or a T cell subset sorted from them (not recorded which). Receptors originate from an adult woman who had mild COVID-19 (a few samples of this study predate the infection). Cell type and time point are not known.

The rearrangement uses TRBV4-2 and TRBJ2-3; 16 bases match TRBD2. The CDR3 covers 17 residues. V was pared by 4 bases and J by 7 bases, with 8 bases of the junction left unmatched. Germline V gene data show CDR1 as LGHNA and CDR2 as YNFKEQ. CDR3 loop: CASSPGLAGGTSYTQYF. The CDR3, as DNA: TGTGCCAGCAGCCCGGGACTAGCGGGAGGGACCTCCTATACGCAGTATTTT.

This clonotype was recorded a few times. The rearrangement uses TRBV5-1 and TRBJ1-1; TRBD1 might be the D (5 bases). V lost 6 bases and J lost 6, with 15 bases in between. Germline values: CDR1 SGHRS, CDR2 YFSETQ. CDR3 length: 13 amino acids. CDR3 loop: CASKVGGSAEAFF. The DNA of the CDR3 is TGCGCCAGCAAAGTCGGGGGGAGTGCTGAAGCTTTCTTT.

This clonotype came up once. The CDR3 region is CASSTIQDNYGYTF. The CDR3 nucleotides are TGTGCCAGCAGCACTATACAGGATAACTATGGCTACACCTTC. V usage is TRBV5-8 and J usage is TRBJ1-2, with a possible D match to TRBD1 (5 bases). Germline-derived CDR1 and CDR2 are SGHTS and YDEGEE. There are 14 residues in the CDR3. V lost 4 bases and J 1 base, leaving 11 bases between the germline ends.

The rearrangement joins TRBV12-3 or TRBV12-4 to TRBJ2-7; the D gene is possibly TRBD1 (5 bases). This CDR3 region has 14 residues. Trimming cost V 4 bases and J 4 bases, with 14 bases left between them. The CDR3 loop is CASSSENRGYEQYF. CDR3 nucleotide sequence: TGTGCCAGCAGTTCCGAAAATAGGGGTTACGAGCAGTACTTC.

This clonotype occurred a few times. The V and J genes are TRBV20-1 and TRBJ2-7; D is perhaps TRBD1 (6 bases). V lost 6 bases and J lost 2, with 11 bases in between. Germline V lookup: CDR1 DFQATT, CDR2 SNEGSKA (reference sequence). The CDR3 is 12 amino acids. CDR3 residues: CSARDNTYEQYF. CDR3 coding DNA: TGCAGTGCAAGGGACAACACCTACGAGCAGTACTTC.

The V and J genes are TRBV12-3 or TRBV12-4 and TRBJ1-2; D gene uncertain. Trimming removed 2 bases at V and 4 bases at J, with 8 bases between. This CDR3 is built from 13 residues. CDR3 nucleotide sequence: TGTGCCAGCAGTTTAATGCACCTCTATGGCTACACCTTC. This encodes CASSLMHLYGYTF.

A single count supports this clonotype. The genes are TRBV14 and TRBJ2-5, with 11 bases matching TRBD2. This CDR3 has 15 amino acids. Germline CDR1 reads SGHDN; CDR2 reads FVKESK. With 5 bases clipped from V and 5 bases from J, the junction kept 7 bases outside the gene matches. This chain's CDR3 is CASSWASGRIETQYF. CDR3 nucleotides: TGTGCCAGCAGCTGGGCTAGCGGGAGGATTGAGACCCAGTACTTC.

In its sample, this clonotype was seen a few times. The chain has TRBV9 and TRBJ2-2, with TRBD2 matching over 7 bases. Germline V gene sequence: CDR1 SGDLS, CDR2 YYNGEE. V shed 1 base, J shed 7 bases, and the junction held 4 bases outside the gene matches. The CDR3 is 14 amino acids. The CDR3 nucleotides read TGTGCCAGCAGCGTACCCTGGGGGGGCGGGGAGCTGTTTTTT. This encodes CASSVPWGGGELFF.

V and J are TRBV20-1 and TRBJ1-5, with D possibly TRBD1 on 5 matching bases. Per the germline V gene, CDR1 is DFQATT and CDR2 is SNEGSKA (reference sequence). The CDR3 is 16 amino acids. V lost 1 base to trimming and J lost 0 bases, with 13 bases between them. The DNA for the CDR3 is TGCAGTGCTAGAGCCGGACGCGGGGGTAGCAATCAGCCCCAGCATTTT. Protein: CSARAGRGGSNQPQHF.

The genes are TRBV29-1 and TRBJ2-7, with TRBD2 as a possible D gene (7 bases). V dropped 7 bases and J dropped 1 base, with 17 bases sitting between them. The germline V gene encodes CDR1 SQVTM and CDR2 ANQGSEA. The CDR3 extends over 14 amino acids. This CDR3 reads CSAGAGAQSYEQYF. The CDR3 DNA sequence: TGCAGCGCAGGTGCGGGGGCTCAATCCTACGAGCAGTACTTC.

CDR3 region: CASSYSSGREETQYF. The CDR3 DNA reads as TGTGCCAGCAGTTACTCGTCGGGCAGGGAAGAGACCCAGTACTTC. V usage is TRBV6-2 or TRBV6-3 and J usage is TRBJ2-5; tentatively, D is TRBD1 (5 bases). Germline V gene sequence: CDR1 MNHEY, CDR2 SVGEGT. The CDR3 is 15 amino acids. V lost 0 bases, J lost 3 bases, and 11 bases lay in between.

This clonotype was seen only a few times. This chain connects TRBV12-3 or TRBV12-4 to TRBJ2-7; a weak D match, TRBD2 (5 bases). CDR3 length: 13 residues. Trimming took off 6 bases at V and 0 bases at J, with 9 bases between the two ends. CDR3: CASSSLVSYEQYF. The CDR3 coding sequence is TGTGCCAGCAGCTCACTAGTCTCCTACGAGCAGTACTTC.